The rows below give T cell receptor beta chains drawn from one sample of a study of spatial heterogeneity in lung cancer. Each CDR3 protein gets one entry after TCRdb re-called the 5' RACE reads with MiXCR. Found here are 20,000 to 30,000 distinct CDR3 sequences, 5% to 6% of them singletons; the top ten hold roughly a fifth. The source was PBMCs, collected at follow-up. The receptors derive from a male donor with early-stage non-small cell lung cancer. Each CDR3 is given with its conserved first and last residue. The D gene is left open where the match is weak. The size entry is marked missing in some rows and otherwise reads once, few, many or a size class.

j_call | d_call | v_call | clone_size | cdr3_length | cdr3_nt | cdr3_aa
TRBJ2-2 | . | TRBV19 | many | 16 | TGTGCCAGCTGGTCTTCAGGGACAAGTTACACCGGGGAGCTGTTTTTT | CASWSSGTSYTGELFF
TRBJ1-2 | . | TRBV28 | many | 13 | TGTGCCAGCAGTGGCGGGGTTCCCTATGGCTACACCTTC | CASSGGVPYGYTF
TRBJ1-4 | . | TRBV5-6 | few | 14 | TGTGCCAGCAGCTTTTATGCTTCGGTTGAAAAACTGTTTTTT | CASSFYASVEKLFF
TRBJ2-5 | TRBD2 | TRBV5-5 | few | 16 | TGTGCCAGCAGCTTGGCCTTAATGGGGGGGCAAGAGACCCAGTACTTC | CASSLALMGGQETQYF
TRBJ1-2 | TRBD1 | TRBV12-3/TRBV12-4 | . | 13 | TGTGCCACCTTGGACAGGACAGGCTATGGCTACACCTTC | CATLDRTGYGYTF
TRBJ1-6 | . | TRBV12-3/TRBV12-4 | many | 13 | TGTGCCTGCACGAATAGCGTGGGGTCACCCCTCCACTTT | CACTNSVGSPLHF
TRBJ1-1 | . | TRBV5-6 | many | 16 | TGTGCCAGCAGCTTGTTTGCCAACGGAGGGATAACTGAAGCTTTCTTT | CASSLFANGGITEAFF
TRBJ2-5 | . | TRBV7-8 | many | 14 | TGTGCCAGCAGCTCCCGGGACTTCCAAGAGACCCAGTACTTC | CASSSRDFQETQYF
TRBJ2-3 | . | TRBV20-1 | few | 17 | TGCAGTGCTAGGGGAAGGGGGGGGACCTCAAGCACAGATACGCAGTATTTT | CSARGRGGTSSTDTQYF
TRBJ2-1 | . | TRBV5-1 | . | 15 | TGCGCCAGCAGCCCACCCAGGGCGTCCTACAATGAGCAGTTCTTC | CASSPPRASYNEQFF
TRBJ1-2 | . | TRBV10-3 | many | 12 | TGTGCCATCAGCCCGGAAGACTATGGCTACACCTTC | CAISPEDYGYTF
TRBJ1-1 | . | TRBV27 | many | 16 | TGTGCCAGCAGTTTGACCCTGGGGGTACTGAACACTGAAGCTTTCTTT | CASSLTLGVLNTEAFF
TRBJ2-5 | TRBD1 | TRBV12-3/TRBV12-4 | few | 13 | TGTGCCAGCGGGTCGGGACAGCAAGAGACCCAGTACTTC | CASGSGQQETQYF
TRBJ2-3 | . | TRBV28 | many | 12 | TGTGCCAGCAGTTTGTGGGTAGATACGCAGTATTTT | CASSLWVDTQYF
TRBJ1-2 | . | TRBV5-4 | many | 15 | TGTGCCAGCAGCTTGCAACAGCCATACAACTATGGCTACACCTTC | CASSLQQPYNYGYTF
TRBJ1-2 | . | TRBV20-1 | . | 12 | TGCAGTGTAACATCACGGGGGGGAGGCTACACCTTC | CSVTSRGGGYTF
TRBJ2-2 | TRBD1 | TRBV12-3/TRBV12-4 | few | 15 | TGTGCCAGCAGCCGAGACAGGGGGAATACCGGGGAGCTGTTTTTT | CASSRDRGNTGELFF
TRBJ1-5 | TRBD1 | TRBV10-3 | . | 14 | TGTGCCATCAGTGGAGGGACAGCAGAACAGCCCCAGCATTTT | CAISGGTAEQPQHF
TRBJ2-7 | TRBD1 | TRBV20-1 | many | 13 | TGCAGTGTTCCCGGGACAGGACGATACGAGCAGTACTTC | CSVPGTGRYEQYF
TRBJ1-1 | . | TRBV9 | many | 15 | TGTGCCAGCAGCGTAGGTAGCACTTTGAACACTGAAGCTTTCTTT | CASSVGSTLNTEAFF
TRBJ2-6 | TRBD1 | TRBV24-1 | few | 17 | TGTGCCACCAGTGATTTGAAGGGGGCGACTGGGGCCAACGTCCTGACTTTC | CATSDLKGATGANVLTF
TRBJ1-6 | . | TRBV6-5 | many | 16 | TGTGCCAGCACCCAGCGAGGAAGGTCCTATAATTCACCCCTCCACTTT | CASTQRGRSYNSPLHF
TRBJ2-1 | TRBD1 | TRBV4-3 | . | 17 | TGCGCCAGCAGCCACGATAGGACCCAGGGGGCATACAATGAGCAGTTCTTC | CASSHDRTQGAYNEQFF
TRBJ2-3 | TRBD1 | TRBV5-4 | . | 17 | TGTGCCAGCAGCTTGCCCCCGGGACAGGGGACCACAGATACGCAGTATTTT | CASSLPPGQGTTDTQYF
TRBJ1-4 | . | TRBV5-1 | many | 14 | TGCGCCAGCAGCTCGGGACCAGGAGATGAAAAACTGTTTTTT | CASSSGPGDEKLFF
TRBJ1-6 | . | TRBV20-1 | many | 13 | TGCAGTGCTAGGGGTCCCTCTAATTCACCCCTCCACTTT | CSARGPSNSPLHF
TRBJ2-3 | . | TRBV7-9 | . | 10 | TGTGCCACAGGGGGGGATACGCAGTATTTT | CATGGDTQYF
TRBJ1-1 | . | TRBV7-9 | many | 14 | TGTGCCAGCAGCTTGGATTCAACTGTCGTTGAAGCTTTCTTT | CASSLDSTVVEAFF
TRBJ2-2 | . | TRBV7-2 | many | 15 | TGTGCCAGCAGCTTAGTTAAGGTTGACACCGGGGAGCTGTTTTTT | CASSLVKVDTGELFF
TRBJ1-3 | . | TRBV6-6 | few | 17 | TGTGCCAGCAGTTACTCGGGACAAACAGGAAGTGGAAACACCATATATTTT | CASSYSGQTGSGNTIYF
TRBJ1-1 | . | TRBV11-3 | many | 16 | TGTGCCAGCAGCTTAGATAAGCGAGTAGGCCCGCTGGGGGCTTTCTTT | CASSLDKRVGPLGAFF
TRBJ2-6 | . | TRBV12-3/TRBV12-4 | few | 19 | TGTGCCAGCAGTTTAGCGCTCCCAGGGGGGGTCACTGGGGCCAACGTCCTGACTTTC | CASSLALPGGVTGANVLTF
TRBJ2-2 | . | TRBV7-2 | . | 13 | TGTGCCAGCAGCTTAGGGGTATGGCGGGAGCTGTTTTTT | CASSLGVWRELFF
TRBJ2-5 | . | TRBV10-3 | many | 13 | TGTGCCATCAGTGGAGGTGGGGGAGAGACCCAGTACTTC | CAISGGGGETQYF
TRBJ1-4 | TRBD1 | TRBV14 | . | 15 | TGTGCCAGCAGCCCGCCGGGACAGAGGGTACAAAAACTGTTTTTT | CASSPPGQRVQKLFF
TRBJ1-1 | TRBD1 | TRBV7-7 | few | 13 | TGTGCTAGCAGTCAGGGGGTGAACACTGAAGCTTTCTTT | CASSQGVNTEAFF
TRBJ1-4 | . | TRBV29-1 | many | 11 | TGCAGCGGTGGATGGAATGAAAAACTGTTTTTT | CSGGWNEKLFF
TRBJ2-1 | TRBD2 | TRBV29-1 | many | 11 | TGCAGCGGAGGACTAGCGGGAATCAACTTCTTC | CSGGLAGINFF
TRBJ1-2 | . | TRBV20-1 | many | 12 | TGCAGTGCTTCACAGGGACCCTATGGCTACACCTTC | CSASQGPYGYTF
TRBJ2-3 | . | TRBV30 | . | 16 | TGTGCCTGGAGTAAACTGGGGCTAGCGAGGACAGATACGCAGTATTTT | CAWSKLGLARTDTQYF
TRBJ2-5 | . | TRBV18 | . | 16 | TGTGCCAGCTCACCGGGTGGCGGGTCGTACCAAGAGACCCAGTACTTC | CASSPGGGSYQETQYF
TRBJ2-3 | . | TRBV5-1 | . | 11 | TGCGCCAGTACCTCGGGAGATACGCAGTATTTT | CASTSGDTQYF
TRBJ2-5 | . | TRBV6-2/TRBV6-3 | many | 15 | TGTGCCAGCAGTTATGTCGGCGGGGTTCAAGAGACCCAGTACTTC | CASSYVGGVQETQYF